A selection of T cell receptor beta chains follows, all from one sample in a study of graft-versus-host responses after intestinal transplantation. Sequencing used immunoSEQ multiplex PCR; TCRdb keeps in-frame clones, though not all of them. The sample carries some 45,000 clones, approximately 94% recorded once. Sequencing used PBMCs, obtained approximately 350 days after intestinal transplant. These receptors all stem from a human patient who received an intestinal transplant, so some T cells may come from the graft donor. Each CDR3 is given with its conserved first and last residue. The order of the fields is D gene, V gene, clone size, J gene, CDR3 length, CDR3 protein, CDR3 DNA. A D gene is named only where the DNA matches it firmly. The size of a clone is reported for some rows only, either as once, few or many, or as a class for expanded clones.

D: TRBD1; V: TRBV7-9; size: -; J: TRBJ1-1; length: 14; CDR3: CASSLSRGSTEAFF; DNA: TGTGCCAGCAGCTTAAGCAGGGGGAGCACTGAAGCTTTCTTT
D: -; V: TRBV5-5; size: -; J: TRBJ1-2; length: 16; CDR3: CASSLEGSRANYGYTF; DNA: TGTGCCAGCAGCTTGGAAGGGTCCCGAGCTAACTATGGCTACACCTTC
D: -; V: TRBV7-3; size: -; J: TRBJ2-7; length: 14; CDR3: CASSQNPTAIEQYF; DNA: TGTGCCAGCAGCCAAAACCCTACAGCCATCGAGCAGTACTTC
D: -; V: TRBV19; size: -; J: TRBJ2-7; length: 12; CDR3: CASSPPRGEQYF; DNA: TGTGCCAGTAGTCCCCCCCGGGGAGAGCAGTACTTC
D: -; V: TRBV7-2; size: once; J: TRBJ2-1; length: 18; CDR3: CASSLESAAGLSYNEQFF; DNA: TGTGCCAGCAGCTTAGAATCGGCGGCGGGGCTCTCCTACAATGAGCAGTTCTTC
D: TRBD2; V: TRBV18; size: -; J: TRBJ2-3; length: 15; CDR3: CASSPSTSGISPQYF; DNA: TGTGCCAGCTCACCTTCGACTAGCGGGATCTCCCCGCAGTATTTT
D: TRBD1; V: TRBV5-1; size: -; J: TRBJ1-4; length: 15; CDR3: CASSLATGGVEKLFF; DNA: TGCGCCAGCAGCTTGGCCACAGGGGGCGTCGAAAAACTGTTTTTT
D: TRBD2; V: TRBV6-7; size: -; J: TRBJ2-2; length: 17; CDR3: CASSYRTSGRVTGELFF; DNA: TGTGCCAGCAGTTACCGGACTAGCGGGAGGGTGACCGGGGAGCTGTTTTTT
D: TRBD1; V: TRBV6-6; size: -; J: TRBJ2-7; length: 12; CDR3: CASSNRGYEQYF; DNA: TGTGCCAGCAGCAACAGGGGCTACGAGCAGTACTTC
D: -; V: TRBV18; size: once; J: TRBJ1-1; length: 12; CDR3: CASSPVAGAAFF; DNA: TGTGCCAGCTCACCGGTAGCAGGCGCAGCTTTCTTT
D: -; V: TRBV5-1; size: once; J: TRBJ2-7; length: 15; CDR3: CASSLAAGGTYEQYF; DNA: TGCGCCAGCAGCTTAGCGGCGGGTGGGACCTACGAGCAGTACTTC
D: -; V: TRBV7-6; size: -; J: TRBJ2-7; length: 15; CDR3: CASSLGGMSSNEQYF; DNA: TGTGCCAGCAGCTTAGGTGGGATGAGCTCAAACGAGCAGTACTTC
D: -; V: TRBV10-3; size: -; J: TRBJ1-3; length: 13; CDR3: CATLPGSGNTIYF; DNA: TGTGCCACCCTACCAGGCTCTGGAAACACCATATATTTT
D: TRBD2; V: TRBV7-7; size: -; J: TRBJ2-3; length: 14; CDR3: CASSLGPRGGAQYF; DNA: TGTGCCAGCAGCTTAGGACCACGCGGGGGTGCGCAGTATTTT
D: -; V: TRBV6-5; size: once; J: TRBJ2-3; length: 13; CDR3: CASASDFTDTQYF; DNA: TGTGCCAGCGCTAGCGATTTCACAGATACGCAGTATTTT
D: -; V: TRBV28; size: once; J: TRBJ2-7; length: 15; CDR3: CASSLGQANSYEQYF; DNA: TGTGCCAGCAGTTTAGGGCAGGCGAACTCCTACGAGCAGTACTTC
D: TRBD2; V: TRBV10-2; size: -; J: TRBJ2-7; length: 14; CDR3: CASTGGDYEYEQYF; DNA: TGCGCCAGCACGGGCGGGGACTACGAGTACGAGCAGTACTTC
D: TRBD1; V: TRBV9; size: -; J: TRBJ1-1; length: 14; CDR3: CASTTGTEVSEAFF; DNA: TGTGCCAGTACTACCGGGACAGAGGTCTCTGAAGCTTTCTTT
D: -; V: TRBV15; size: -; J: TRBJ1-5; length: 16; CDR3: CATSRDLAISSQPQHF; DNA: TGTGCCACCAGCAGAGATCTCGCCATATCGAGTCAGCCCCAGCATTTT
D: -; V: TRBV30; size: -; J: TRBJ1-4; length: 12; CDR3: CAWNSGAEKLFF; DNA: TGTGCCTGGAATTCAGGAGCTGAAAAACTGTTTTTT
D: -; V: TRBV29-1; size: -; J: TRBJ2-2; length: 14; CDR3: CSVRGRDTTGELFF; DNA: TGCAGCGTTCGGGGGCGGGACACCACCGGGGAGCTGTTTTTT
D: TRBD1; V: TRBV5-1; size: -; J: TRBJ2-4; length: 17; CDR3: CASTPGQGDIAKNIQYF; DNA: TGCGCCAGCACGCCGGGACAGGGGGACATAGCCAAAAACATTCAGTACTTC
D: TRBD1; V: TRBV7-3; size: once; J: TRBJ2-7; length: 14; CDR3: CASSPSGQYYEQYF; DNA: TGTGCCAGCAGCCCATCGGGACAGTACTACGAGCAGTACTTC
D: TRBD2; V: TRBV19; size: -; J: TRBJ2-1; length: 16; CDR3: CASSILGLAAYNEQFF; DNA: TGTGCCAGTAGTATACTAGGGCTAGCGGCCTACAATGAGCAGTTCTTC
D: -; V: TRBV6-1; size: -; J: TRBJ2-7; length: 12; CDR3: CATVGSSYEQYF; DNA: TGTGCGACAGTTGGAAGCTCCTACGAGCAGTACTTC
D: -; V: TRBV12-5; size: -; J: TRBJ2-1; length: 12; CDR3: CASGLQGIEQFF; DNA: TGTGCTAGTGGTTTGCAGGGTATTGAGCAGTTCTTC
D: -; V: TRBV5-1; size: -; J: TRBJ2-3; length: 14; CDR3: CASTTWGGIDTQYF; DNA: TGCGCCAGCACGACGTGGGGGGGCATCGATACGCAGTATTTT
D: -; V: TRBV5-4; size: -; J: TRBJ2-1; length: 18; CDR3: CASSLRPGLAWTYNEQFF; DNA: TGTGCCAGCAGCTTAAGACCGGGGCTAGCATGGACCTACAATGAGCAGTTCTTC